These 31 T cell receptor beta chains were sequenced from one sample in a study of control samples from healthy donors and cancer patients. Method: immunoSEQ multiplex PCR; TCRdb's copy keeps in-frame clones and lacks some. The sample contains 95,000 to 150,000 clones, approximately 88% of which appear only once. The sample comprised blood. These receptor sequences come from a man aged 40-55 years in good health.

This chain uses TRBV14 with TRBJ2-7; D is undetermined. Between the trimmed V and J ends, which lost 0 bases and 0 bases, there was a span of 9 bases. The CDR3 length is 15 residues. Germline CDR1 reads SGHDN; CDR2 reads FVKESK. CDR3 amino acids: CASSQDLAVSYEQYF. CDR3 DNA sequence: TGTGCCAGCAGCCAAGATCTTGCAGTCTCCTACGAGCAGTACTTC.

The genes are TRBV4-3 and TRBJ1-2, with D possibly TRBD1 on 5 matching bases. The CDR3 is 15 residues long. Germline CDR1 and CDR2: LGHNA and YSLEER. The germline V and J ends were trimmed by 1 base and 0 bases, with 9 bases remaining between them. CDR3 loop: CASSQASTANYGYTF. CDR3 nucleotides: TGCGCCAGCAGCCAAGCCTCGACAGCTAACTATGGCTACACCTTC.

This clone was seen more than once but under ten times. This sequence joins TRBV7-9 and TRBJ2-2; TRBD2 matches at 11 bases. The CDR3 is made up of 16 amino acids. Germline V gene lookup returns CDR1 SEHNR and CDR2 FQNEAQ (reference sequence). The trim removed 5 bases at V and 4 bases at J, leaving 6 bases unmatched. This CDR3 reads CASSPPGLAGTGELFF. The CDR3 region has the DNA TGTGCCAGCAGCCCCCCCGGACTAGCGGGCACCGGGGAGCTGTTTTTT.

This clone has just a few counts. The rearrangement links TRBV25-1 to TRBJ1-1; no clear D gene. V lost 5 bases to trimming and J lost 4 bases, with 23 bases between them. The CDR3 has 17 amino acids. Germline loops: CDR1 MGHDK, CDR2 SYGVNS. The CDR3 loop reads CASSPTPTEQRTTEAFF. In nucleotides, the CDR3 is TGTGCCAGCAGTCCTACCCCTACAGAACAGAGAACCACTGAAGCTTTCTTT.

The chain links TRBV7-8 to TRBJ2-5, with D perhaps TRBD2 (7 bases). From germline, CDR1 is SGHVS and CDR2 FQNEAQ. Trimming cost V 4 bases and J 6 bases, with 15 bases left between them. The CDR3 covers 14 residues. In DNA, the CDR3 is TGTGCCAGCAGCTGGGGGGGGCGGTCCCAGACCCAGTACTTC. This codes for CASSWGGRSQTQYF.

The V call is TRBV7-8, the J call TRBJ2-7, with 8 bases lining up with TRBD1. The germline gives CDR1 SGHVS, CDR2 FQNEAQ. V lost 1 base, J lost 3 bases, and 2 bases stayed unmatched. CDR3 length equals 14 residues. CDR3 coding DNA: TGTGCCAGCAGCTTAGGACAGGGGATCTACGAGCAGTACTTC. This gives the protein CASSLGQGIYEQYF.

The chain couples TRBV19 to TRBJ1-5; the D gene is possibly TRBD1 (5 bases). Germline CDR1 LNHDA, CDR2 SQIVND (reference sequence). The CDR3 extends over 16 amino acids. The V end was cut by 5 bases, the J end by 0 bases, with 14 bases between. The CDR3 sequence: CASSYSGASSNQPQHF. The DNA for the CDR3 is TGTGCCAGTAGTTATAGCGGGGCAAGTAGCAATCAGCCCCAGCATTTT.

This clone has a handful of counts. The chain is built from TRBV4-1 and TRBJ1-5; 8 bases map to TRBD1. Germline loops: CDR1 MGHRA, CDR2 YSYEKL. Losses at the gene ends were 0 bases for V and 1 base for J; bases not matched to a gene: 2. The CDR3 sequence is 16 residues long. The CDR3: CASSQDRGQSNQPQHF. CDR3 DNA: TGCGCCAGCAGCCAAGACAGGGGGCAGAGCAATCAGCCCCAGCATTTT.

The chain joins TRBV19 to TRBJ1-2; D is unclear. Per the germline V gene, CDR1 is LNHDA and CDR2 is SQIVND (reference sequence). Trimming left V 3 bases short and J 4 bases short, with 15 bases between. The CDR3 is 15 amino acids. The CDR3 coding sequence is TGTGCCAGTAGTATGTGGCAGCGGGAATCCTATGGCTACACCTTC. Protein sequence: CASSMWQRESYGYTF.

This sequence joins TRBV28 and TRBJ2-5; 8 bases align to TRBD1. V trimming: 3 bases; J trimming: 4 bases; junction bases outside the gene matches: 4. Germline V CDR1 and CDR2: MDHEN, SYDVKM. CDR3 length: 14 amino acids. CDR3 in DNA: TGTGCCAGCAGTTTGGACAGGGCCCGAGAGACCCAGTACTTC. It specifies CASSLDRARETQYF.

The chain is built from TRBV7-3 and TRBJ2-7; TRBD2 matches at 10 bases. The CDR3 loop spans 14 amino acids. The germline CDR1 and CDR2 sequences are SGHTA and FQGTGA. The V and J ends lost 3 bases and 4 bases, in that order; junction bases with no gene match: 3. The CDR3 coding sequence is TGTGCCAGCAGCTTGAGCGGGGGGGATTACGAGCAGTACTTC. It encodes CASSLSGGDYEQYF.

The chain uses TRBV5-5 and TRBJ2-5; 7 positions agree with TRBD1. This CDR3 is built from 13 residues. Per germline, CDR1 SGHKS and CDR2 YYEKEE (reference sequence). V trimming: 0 bases; J trimming: 5 bases; junction bases outside the gene matches: 1. This CDR3 is CASSLGQGETQYF. The CDR3 DNA sequence: TGTGCCAGCAGCTTGGGACAGGGTGAGACCCAGTACTTC.

The V call is TRBV11-3, the J call TRBJ1-2; D ambiguous. This CDR3 contains 14 residues. Trimming stripped 5 bases from V and 4 bases from J, with 14 bases between. Germline V gene data show CDR1 as SGHNT and CDR2 as YENEEA. The CDR3 DNA is TGTGCCAGCAGCCCTAGAGCGGCCGGCTATGGCTACACCTTC. Encoded protein: CASSPRAAGYGYTF.

This clone was detected only once. The V and J genes are TRBV18 and TRBJ2-3; 11 bases agree with TRBD2. This CDR3 has 15 amino acids. Losses at the gene ends were 4 bases for V and 3 bases for J; bases not matched to a gene: 3. Germline V gene sequence: CDR1 KGHSH, CDR2 LQKENI. CDR3 in amino acids: CASSLGLAATDTQYF. CDR3 nucleotide sequence: TGTGCCAGCTCACTGGGACTAGCGGCGACAGATACGCAGTATTTT.

This clone appeared once. V gene TRBV7-8 combines with J gene TRBJ1-4, with no clear D. CDR1 SGHVS and CDR2 FQNEAQ come from the germline V gene. This CDR3 region has 16 residues. Trimming stripped 5 bases from V and 1 base from J, with 14 bases between. CDR3 protein: CASSAEEGGTNEKLFF. The CDR3 region has the DNA TGTGCCAGCAGCGCGGAGGAGGGAGGAACTAATGAAAAACTGTTTTTT. Full variable domain (outside the CDR3, taken from reference TRBV7-8 and TRBJ1-4): GAGVSQSPRYKVAKRGQDVALRCDPISGHVSLFWYQQALGQGPEFLTYFQNEAQLDKSGLPSDRFFAERPEGSVSTLKIQRTQQEDSAVYLCASSAEEGGTNEKLFFGSGTQLSVL.

This clone came up a few times. The chain carries TRBV30 and TRBJ2-7, with a possible D match to TRBD2 (7 bases). The V and J ends lost 0 bases and 6 bases respectively, with 15 bases between them. This CDR3 has 14 amino acids. Germline CDR1 is GTSNPN and CDR2 is SVGIG (reference sequence). The CDR3 region is CAWSVLGGVGEQYF. The CDR3 DNA sequence: TGTGCCTGGAGTGTACTAGGGGGGGTTGGCGAGCAGTACTTC. Variable domain in full (rest from reference TRBV30 and TRBJ2-7): SQTIHQWPATLVQPVGSPLSLECTVEGTSNPNLYWYRQAAGRGLQLLFYSVGIGQISSEVPQNLSASRPQDRQFILSSKKLLLSDSGFYLCAWSVLGGVGEQYFGPGTRLTVT.

This clone was picked up one time. The rearrangement uses TRBV25-1 and TRBJ1-1; no definite D call. The CDR3 is made up of 14 amino acids. Germline V gives CDR1 MGHDK, CDR2 SYGVNS. Trimming took 3 bases from V and 4 from J, leaving 12 bases between them. CDR3: CASSDVFEGTEAFF. Here the CDR3 DNA reads TGTGCCAGCAGTGATGTATTCGAGGGCACTGAAGCTTTCTTT. The complete variable domain, with remaining parts taken from reference TRBV25-1 and TRBJ1-1, reads EADIYQTPRYLVIGTGKKITLECSQTMGHDKMYWYQQDPGMELHLIHYSYGVNSTEKGDLSSESTVSRIRTEHFPLTLESARPSHTSQYLCASSDVFEGTEAFFGQGTRLTVV.

J is TRBJ1-2 and V is TRBV3-1 (or the pseudogene TRBV3-2), with D possibly TRBD1 on 6 matching bases. The CDR3 runs 13 residues. The V gene lost 0 bases and the J gene lost 6 bases, with 8 bases spanning the gap. The V gene's germline CDR1 is LGHDT and CDR2 YNNKEL (reference sequence). Here the CDR3 DNA reads TGTGCCAGCAGCCAAGAGTACAGGGATGGCTACACCTTC. This codes for CASSQEYRDGYTF.

The rearrangement joins TRBV2 to TRBJ2-3; 10 positions agree with TRBD2. Germline values: CDR1 SNHLY, CDR2 FYNNEI. The CDR3 runs 15 residues. The trim removed 5 bases at V and 3 bases at J, leaving 5 bases unmatched. The CDR3 here is CASSKNSGGTDTQYF. The CDR3 coding sequence is TGTGCCAGCAGTAAGAATAGCGGGGGGACAGATACGCAGTATTTT.

This clone has more than one count but fewer than ten. This chain joins TRBV5-1 and TRBJ2-3; 10 bases match TRBD2. V lost 3 bases to trimming and J lost 5 bases; unmatched junction nucleotides: 6. In germline, CDR1 is SGHRS, CDR2 YFSETQ. CDR3 length: 15 residues. The CDR3 is CASSSGTSVGDTQYF. CDR3 coding DNA: TGCGCCAGCAGCTCTGGGACTAGCGTGGGAGATACGCAGTATTTT.

This clone was detected a few times. The rearrangement links TRBV4-3 to TRBJ1-1; D is unclear. Germline V gene data show CDR1 as LGHNA and CDR2 as YSLEER. V lost 0 bases and J lost 4, with 12 bases in between. This CDR3 contains 15 residues. This CDR3 is CASSQDVGRGTEAFF. For the CDR3, the DNA is TGCGCCAGCAGCCAAGACGTCGGCCGGGGCACTGAAGCTTTCTTT.

V usage is TRBV6-5 and J usage is TRBJ2-3; D may correspond to TRBD1 or TRBD2 (6 bases each). The CDR3 loop spans 15 amino acids. The germline CDR1 and CDR2 sequences are MNHEY and SVGAGI. The V gene lost 2 bases and the J gene lost 6 bases, with 15 bases spanning the gap. The DNA of the CDR3 is TGTGCCAGCAGTTACGATCGGGGGCCTGGGGATACGCAGTATTTT. Protein product: CASSYDRGPGDTQYF.

In nucleotides, the CDR3 is TGTGCCAGCAGTTACAGGGGACAGGGGAGTCGCGAGCAGTACTTC. Translation gives CASSYRGQGSREQYF. The chain links TRBV6-5 to TRBJ2-7, with 10 bases lining up with TRBD1. Germline CDR1 reads MNHEY; CDR2 reads SVGAGI. The CDR3 totals 15 residues. J was trimmed by 6 bases and V by 2 bases; bases with no gene match: 7.

The V gene is TRBV4-3, the J gene TRBJ2-3, with 8 bases that match TRBD1. Germline V CDR1 and CDR2: LGHNA, YSLEER. V gave up 4 bases and J gave up 8 bases; unmatched junction bases: 8. The CDR3 extends over 14 amino acids. For the CDR3, the DNA is TGCGCCAGCAGCCCCCACAGGGGGAGTGGTACGCAGTATTTT. This codes for CASSPHRGSGTQYF.

J is TRBJ1-2 and V is TRBV24-1; 10 bases line up with TRBD1. This CDR3 has 16 residues. V dropped 5 bases and J dropped 7; count of bases not matched to a gene: 12. Germline CDR1 KGHDR, CDR2 SFDVKD. Written as DNA, the CDR3 is TGTGCCACCAGTGCTGCACCTGGGACAGGGGAAGGTGGCTACACCTTC. Translating gives CATSAAPGTGEGGYTF.

This rearrangement joins TRBV15 to TRBJ1-1, with 9 bases lining up with TRBD1. This CDR3 region has 14 residues. The germline CDR1 and CDR2 sequences are LNHNV and YYDKDF (reference sequence). The junction had 7 bases not matched to a gene; V was cut back by 5 bases and J by 6 bases. The CDR3 is CATSSPDRGAEAFF. The CDR3 DNA reads as TGTGCCACCAGCTCACCGGACAGGGGCGCTGAAGCTTTCTTT.

This clone was counted a single time. The chain uses TRBV12-3 or TRBV12-4 and TRBJ2-7; D gene ambiguous. V lost 6 bases to trimming and J lost 6 bases, with 15 bases between them. The CDR3 contains 13 residues. Written as DNA, the CDR3 is TGTGCCAGCAGGTCGAGCCCGCCGGCCGAGCAGTACTTC. This translates into CASRSSPPAEQYF.

The rearrangement uses TRBV5-8 and TRBJ2-3, with 11 bases identical to TRBD2. V lost 3 bases to trimming and J lost 1 base; unmatched junction nucleotides: 4. CDR3 size: 16 residues. Per the germline V gene, CDR1 is SGHTS and CDR2 is YDEGEE. CDR3 sequence: CASSYLTSGGTDTQYF. The CDR3 region has the DNA TGTGCCAGCAGCTACCTGACTAGCGGGGGCACAGATACGCAGTATTTT.

V gene TRBV10-3 combines with J gene TRBJ1-2; 10 bases are a match to TRBD1. This CDR3 region has 19 residues. Germline V CDR1 and CDR2: ENHRY, SYGVKD. J was trimmed by 2 bases and V by 0 bases; bases with no gene match: 12. The CDR3 protein is CAISESSGDRGRWNYGYTF. CDR3 sequence (DNA): TGTGCCATCAGTGAGTCGAGTGGGGACAGGGGAAGATGGAACTATGGCTACACCTTC.

The chain combines TRBV24-1 with TRBJ1-5, with a possible D match to TRBD1 (5 bases). Trimming left V 5 bases short and J 3 bases short, with 10 bases between. CDR1 and CDR2 from the germline V gene are KGHDR and SFDVKD. The CDR3 sequence is 14 residues long. The CDR3 protein is CATSAGEINQPQHF. The CDR3 DNA sequence: TGTGCCACCAGTGCGGGGGAGATCAATCAGCCCCAGCATTTT.

The rearrangement joins TRBV2 to TRBJ1-1; 12 nucleotides agree with TRBD1. The V gene end was trimmed by 6 bases and the J gene end by 4 bases; junction bases not matched to a gene: 6. Germline CDR1 reads SNHLY; CDR2 reads FYNNEI. The CDR3 is 15 amino acids. The CDR3 region is CASRKGQGAATEAFF. CDR3 sequence (DNA): TGTGCCAGCAGGAAGGGACAGGGGGCGGCCACTGAAGCTTTCTTT.